This is a list of T cell receptor beta chains from one sample in a study of cytomegalovirus exposure and HLA in healthy donors. Measured with immunoSEQ multiplex PCR; TCRdb has only the in-frame clones, and not every one. The sample has about 140,000 clones, around 80% seen once; the top ten hold approximately 1.3%. Sequenced sample: PBMCs. These receptors all come from a male donor in good health and CMV-seropositive. Both conserved end residues are part of each CDR3. D genes are given only for firm matches. Clone size is shown for a subset of rows, as once, few, many or a class of expanded clone.

-,-,TRBJ1-1,TRBV7-2,CASSNRGTEAFF,TGTGCCAGCAGCAACCGGGGGACTGAAGCTTTCTTT
-,-,TRBJ2-2,TRBV7-3,CASSSSPLNTGELFF,TGTGCCAGCAGCTCTTCCCCTTTGAACACCGGGGAGCTGTTTTTT
TRBD1,-,TRBJ2-7,TRBV7-9,CASSLGQGAYRNEQYF,TGTGCCAGCAGCTTGGGACAGGGGGCTTATCGGAACGAGCAGTACTTC
TRBD1,-,TRBJ2-1,TRBV28,CASSGTVYNEQFF,TGTGCCAGCAGTGGGACAGTGTACAATGAGCAGTTCTTC
-,once,TRBJ2-1,TRBV15,CATSRGDTSYNEQFF,TGTGCCACCAGCAGAGGGGACACCTCCTACAATGAGCAGTTCTTC
-,-,TRBJ2-1,TRBV19,CASSTPLAGHYNEQFF,TGTGCCAGTAGTACCCCCCTAGCAGGCCATTACAATGAGCAGTTCTTC
-,-,TRBJ1-1,TRBV5-8,CASSSRRTNTEAFF,TGTGCCAGCAGCTCGAGACGGACTAACACTGAAGCTTTCTTT
TRBD1,once,TRBJ1-5,TRBV6-1,CASSTGTDSNQPQHF,TGTGCCAGCAGTACCGGGACAGATAGCAATCAGCCCCAGCATTTT
-,-,TRBJ1-1,TRBV6-5,CASSYVRGYAGEAFF,TGTGCCAGCAGTTACGTGCGGGGATATGCGGGTGAAGCTTTCTTT
TRBD2,-,TRBJ2-2,TRBV2,CASNLAGSNTGELFF,TGTGCCAGCAATCTAGCGGGGTCGAACACCGGGGAGCTGTTTTTT
TRBD1,few,TRBJ2-6,TRBV7-2,CASSERTGSGANVLTF,TGTGCCAGCAGCGAGAGGACAGGGTCTGGGGCCAACGTCCTGACTTTC
-,-,TRBJ2-7,TRBV9,CASSVATTGSEQYF,TGTGCCAGCAGCGTAGCTACGACGGGGTCCGAGCAGTACTTC
-,-,TRBJ1-5,TRBV11-2,CASSLDSGSQPQHF,TGTGCCAGCAGCTTAGATTCTGGGAGTCAGCCCCAGCATTTT
TRBD1,-,TRBJ2-7,TRBV30,CAWGQGWSYEQYF,TGTGCCTGGGGACAGGGTTGGTCCTACGAGCAGTACTTC
-,-,TRBJ2-1,TRBV27,CASSLGVFNEQFF,TGTGCCAGCAGTCTAGGAGTTTTCAATGAGCAGTTCTTC
-,-,TRBJ2-7,TRBV27,CASSRGYEQYF,TGTGCCAGCAGCAGGGGTTACGAGCAGTACTTC
TRBD2,-,TRBJ2-2,TRBV13,CASSPPLAGGTGELFF,TGTGCCAGCAGCCCCCCGCTAGCGGGGGGGACCGGGGAGCTGTTTTTT
-,-,TRBJ2-3,TRBV18,CASSPPGVADTQYF,TGTGCCAGCTCACCACCAGGGGTAGCAGATACGCAGTATTTT
-,-,TRBJ2-3,TRBV6-6,CASQRGPVDTQYF,TGTGCCAGCCAAAGGGGCCCCGTGGATACGCAGTATTTT
TRBD2,-,TRBJ2-1,TRBV19,CASVAGDYNEQFF,TGTGCCAGTGTAGCGGGGGACTACAATGAGCAGTTCTTC
-,once,TRBJ1-2,TRBV11-2,CASSLIARDHNGYTF,TGTGCCAGCAGCTTAATAGCCAGGGATCACAATGGCTACACCTTC
-,-,TRBJ1-2,TRBV20-1,CSAISNYGYTF,TGCAGTGCTATATCTAACTATGGCTACACCTTC
-,-,TRBJ1-1,TRBV27,CASSLAGVNTEAFF,TGTGCCAGCAGTTTAGCCGGTGTGAACACTGAAGCTTTCTTT
-,-,TRBJ2-1,TRBV6-5,CASSPSGLGNEQFF,TGTGCCAGCAGTCCCTCTGGACTCGGCAATGAGCAGTTCTTC
TRBD2,-,TRBJ2-5,TRBV7-9,CASSATLAGGPAETQYF,TGTGCCAGCAGCGCCACCCTAGCGGGAGGGCCCGCCGAGACCCAGTACTTC
-,-,TRBJ2-7,TRBV28,CASRGSGRPRYEQYF,TGTGCCAGCAGAGGTAGCGGCAGGCCACGGTACGAGCAGTACTTC
-,-,TRBJ2-1,TRBV6-5,CASIGGNEQFF,TGTGCCAGCATCGGGGGCAATGAGCAGTTCTTC
-,-,TRBJ2-3,TRBV15,CATSRVRIDTQYF,TGTGCCACCAGCAGAGTGCGTATAGATACGCAGTATTTT
TRBD2,-,TRBJ2-2,TRBV9,CASSTVKPGLAPNTGELFF,TGTGCCAGCAGCACCGTCAAACCGGGACTAGCGCCGAACACCGGGGAGCTGTTTTTT
-,-,TRBJ1-3,TRBV7-3,CASSFSGDSGNTIYF,TGTGCCAGCAGCTTCTCAGGGGACTCTGGAAACACCATATATTTT
-,few,TRBJ2-7,TRBV19,CASSITGNYEQYF,TGTGCCAGTAGTATAACAGGGAATTACGAGCAGTACTTC
TRBD1,-,TRBJ2-5,TRBV6-6,CASSYGQGLETQYF,TGTGCCAGCAGTTATGGACAGGGTTTGGAGACCCAGTACTTC
-,-,TRBJ2-7,TRBV27,CASSLTGSYEQYF,TGTGCCAGCAGTTTAACAGGGTCCTACGAGCAGTACTTC
TRBD1,-,TRBJ1-5,TRBV28,CASSLQGARSNQPQHF,TGTGCCAGCAGTTTACAGGGGGCGAGAAGCAATCAGCCCCAGCATTTT
-,once,TRBJ1-5,TRBV10-2,CASSESHNQPQHF,TGCGCCAGCAGTGAGTCCCACAATCAGCCCCAGCATTTT
TRBD2,-,TRBJ2-1,TRBV5-1,CASSLASGGNEYNEQFF,TGCGCCAGCAGCTTAGCCAGCGGGGGAAACGAATACAATGAGCAGTTCTTC
-,-,TRBJ1-4,TRBV2,CASRGGLSNEKLFF,TGTGCCAGCAGGGGAGGGCTATCTAATGAAAAACTGTTTTTT
-,once,TRBJ2-7,TRBV19,CASSEGFEQYF,TGTGCCAGTAGTGAGGGTTTCGAGCAGTACTTC
TRBD2,-,TRBJ2-5,TRBV11-3,CASSPGLAGRGETQYF,TGTGCCAGCAGTCCGGGACTAGCGGGCAGGGGCGAGACCCAGTACTTC
TRBD1,-,TRBJ2-7,TRBV19,CASATGGSYEQYF,TGTGCCAGTGCGACAGGGGGATCCTACGAGCAGTACTTC
TRBD1,-,TRBJ2-5,TRBV12-5,CASGLFSPGTGVAETQYF,TGTGCTAGTGGTTTGTTTTCTCCCGGGACAGGGGTGGCGGAGACCCAGTACTTC
TRBD1,-,TRBJ2-1,TRBV7-3,CASSLDRGTYNEQFF,TGTGCCAGCAGCTTGGACAGGGGTACCTACAATGAGCAGTTCTTC
TRBD2,-,TRBJ2-1,TRBV19,CASQTSGTYNEQFF,TGTGCCAGCCAGACTAGCGGGACCTACAATGAGCAGTTCTTC
TRBD2,-,TRBJ2-1,TRBV7-9,CASSPFTSGRALEQFF,TGTGCCAGCAGCCCTTTCACTAGCGGGAGGGCCTTAGAGCAATTCTTC
TRBD2,-,TRBJ2-7,TRBV6-6,CASSTSGSFYEQYF,TGTGCCAGCAGCACAAGCGGGAGTTTCTACGAGCAGTACTTC
-,-,TRBJ1-6,TRBV7-6,CASSLGGSQYPPLHF,TGTGCCAGCAGCTTAGGAGGCAGCCAATATCCACCCCTCCACTTT
-,-,TRBJ2-2,TRBV30,CAWSMARNTGELFF,TGTGCCTGGAGTATGGCCCGGAACACCGGGGAGCTGTTTTTT
-,-,TRBJ2-2,TRBV29-1,CSVASAGGRGGELFF,TGCAGCGTTGCCTCGGCCGGGGGGCGAGGCGGGGAGCTGTTTTTT
TRBD2,-,TRBJ2-7,TRBV5-1,CASSLRPPSLAVHYEQYF,TGCGCCAGCAGCTTAAGGCCCCCGTCGCTAGCGGTCCACTACGAGCAGTACTTC
-,-,TRBJ2-5,TRBV5-1,CASSTGDWAETQYF,TGCGCCAGCAGCACAGGGGACTGGGCGGAGACCCAGTACTTC
TRBD2,-,TRBJ2-3,TRBV4-2,CASSPLNFTSGERSTDTQYF,TGTGCCAGCAGCCCCTTGAACTTTACTAGCGGGGAAAGATCCACAGATACGCAGTATTTT
-,-,TRBJ1-1,TRBV28,CASSFGQGTSWNTEAFF,TGTGCCAGCAGTTTTGGTCAGGGGACCAGTTGGAACACTGAAGCTTTCTTT
-,few,TRBJ1-5,TRBV6-6,CASSLQNQPQHF,TGTGCCAGCAGTCTTCAGAATCAGCCCCAGCATTTT